The TCR beta chain under discussion was sequenced for a study of T cell responses to AZD1222 COVID-19 vaccine. Overall study results and limits: Vaccination with two AZD1222 doses was followed by a rise in Spike-specific TCR breadth and depth. Donors skewed white British and female; clonal diversity was possibly underestimated.

A remark on this clone: The antigen is unknown.

The CDR3 sequence is 16 residues long. With V trimmed by 4 bases and J by 12 bases, 15 bases remained unmatched. Germline loops: CDR1 LGHDT, CDR2 YNNKEL (reference sequence). Assay: immunoSEQ multiplex PCR; the TCRdb copy retains only in-frame clones and omits some. Found here are roughly 130,000 clones, roughly 90% of them singletons; the top ten hold 2.5% to 4%. The rearrangement uses TRBV3-1 (or the pseudogene TRBV3-2) and TRBJ1-6, with TRBD1 matching over 7 bases. Sample: peripheral blood, taken on day 0 of AZD1222 vaccination. The receptor's source is an adult in good health. The CDR3 is CASSPGAGQRRLPLHF. The CDR3 DNA is TGTGCCAGCAGCCCAGGTGCGGGACAGCGGCGTTTACCCCTCCACTTT.